This T cell receptor beta chain was retrieved from a study of OX40 agonist ivuxolimab in advanced cancers. Across the whole study: Ivuxolimab was delivered to patients intravenously every 2 weeks at doses spanning 0.01 to 10 mg/kg. Study results and caveats: On average, CD8+ T cells had more expanded clones than CD4+.

Method: immunoSEQ multiplex PCR; TCRdb's copy keeps in-frame clones and lacks some. The sample contains about 79,000 clones, roughly 88% of which appear only once. Germline CDR1 reads KGHSH; CDR2 reads LQKENI. There are 15 residues in the CDR3. Trimming pared 4 bases from V and 7 bases from J, leaving 20 bases between. Blood specimens came from baseline, cycle 4 day 1, and cycle 7 day 1. This clone was seen only a few times. No antigen is known for it. This rearrangement joins TRBV18 to TRBJ2-7, with D perhaps assigned TRBD1 or TRBD2 (5 bases each). This TCR was sampled from an adult with an advanced solid tumor such as melanoma, head and neck, liver or kidney cancer. The material was CD4+ or CD8+ T cells sorted from blood, obtained in a trial of the OX40 agonist ivuxolimab. The CDR3 sequence is CASSRGTGTAGEQYF. In DNA form, the CDR3 reads TGTGCCAGCTCACGGGGAACCGGGACGGCGGGTGAGCAGTACTTC.